The 24 T cell receptor beta chains listed next were all sequenced from one sample in a study of siplizumab effects on memory and regulatory T cells (dated by TCRdb to about 2019). Preparation of the library involved the immunoSEQ multiplex PCR assay. TCRdb limited this immuneACCESS table to in-frame rearrangements with V and J called. A share of clones is missing; checked studies link under half to unresolved V genes, and the rest is unexplained. The sample table records around 100,000 clones; approximately 90% of these occur just once. The biggest ten clones account for 1.1% of the sample. Sequenced input: CD4+ T cells sorted from blood. These receptors were taken from a human donor in good health.

CDR3: CASSLVGTANTGELFF. CDR3 coding DNA: TGCGCCAGCAGCTTGGTGGGGACAGCAAACACCGGGGAGCTGTTTTTT. The rearrangement uses TRBV5-1 and TRBJ2-2, with 7 bases that match TRBD1. The CDR3 spans 16 residues. Losses at the gene ends were 0 bases for V and 2 bases for J; bases not matched to a gene: 4. In germline, CDR1 is SGHRS, CDR2 YFSETQ. Together with reference TRBV5-1 and TRBJ2-2, the CDR3 gives the full variable domain: KAGVTQTPRYLIKTRGQQVTLSCSPISGHRSVSWYQQTPGQGLQFLFEYFSETQRNKGNFPGRFSGRQFSNSRSEMNVSTLELGDSALYLCASSLVGTANTGELFFGEGSRLTVL.

On this clone: The germline gene is not matched at one end of the junction; a read error may be the cause. Here the CDR3 DNA reads TGTGCCAGTAGTATAAATGTGAATACTGAAGCTTTCTTT. Encoded protein: CASSINVNTEAFF. The V and J genes are TRBV19 and TRBJ1-1; D remains unclear. Germline loops: CDR1 LNHDA, CDR2 SQIVND (reference sequence). The CDR3 length is 13 residues.

The V gene is TRBV6-5, the J gene TRBJ2-1; D uncertain. CDR1 is MNHEY and CDR2 is SVGAGI in the germline V gene. V lost 0 bases and J 4 bases, leaving 7 bases between the germline ends. The CDR3 loop spans 14 amino acids. The CDR3 protein is CASSYSAVYNEQFF. CDR3 sequence (DNA): TGTGCCAGCAGTTACTCGGCGGTATACAATGAGCAGTTCTTC.

CDR3 in amino acids: CASSPIGTSGSLTGELFF. The CDR3 DNA follows: TGTGCCAGCTCACCTATCGGGACTAGCGGGAGTCTAACCGGGGAGCTGTTTTTT. The J gene is TRBJ2-2, the V gene TRBV18; 14 bases fit TRBD2. With 3 bases clipped from V and 5 bases from J, the junction kept 8 bases outside the gene matches. Germline CDR1 reads KGHSH; CDR2 reads LQKENI. The CDR3 runs to 18 residues.

The chain is built from TRBV9 and TRBJ1-1; D is ambiguous. Germline V gene sequence: CDR1 SGDLS, CDR2 YYNGEE. CDR3 length: 15 residues. With 0 bases removed from V and 2 bases from J, the gap between germline ends came to 11 bases. CDR3 sequence: CASSVEGGTNTEAFF. The DNA of the CDR3 is TGTGCCAGCAGCGTAGAGGGAGGCACTAACACTGAAGCTTTCTTT.

This chain links TRBV6-1 with TRBJ1-2; a weak D match, TRBD1 (5 bases). V shed 6 bases and J shed 9 bases, with 14 bases lying between them. CDR1 and CDR2 (germline): MNHNS, SASEGT. CDR3 length equals 12 residues. DNA of the CDR3: TGTGCCAGCAGCCGGGGGGGTACGCGCTACACCTTC. It yields the protein CASSRGGTRYTF.

This chain uses TRBV5-6 with TRBJ1-1; D remains unclear. The V gene lost 0 bases and the J gene lost 0 bases, with 6 bases spanning the gap. The germline V gene encodes CDR1 SGHDT and CDR2 YYEEEE. This CDR3 region has 14 residues. The CDR3 DNA reads TGTGCCAGCAGCTTGGATCGGGTGAACACTGAAGCTTTCTTT. Amino acids: CASSLDRVNTEAFF.

This clone appeared a few times. The chain uses TRBV10-3 and TRBJ1-2; 9 positions match TRBD1. Germline-derived CDR1 and CDR2 are ENHRY and SYGVKD. The junction had 4 bases not matched to a gene; V was cut back by 6 bases and J by 8 bases. This CDR3 is built from 12 residues. The chain's CDR3 is CAIRGQGSGYTF. In nucleotides, the CDR3 is TGTGCCATCAGGGGACAGGGAAGCGGCTACACCTTC.

The chain carries TRBV5-5 and TRBJ1-1; D gene ambiguous. CDR3 length equals 14 residues. Trimming pared 0 bases from V and 7 bases from J, leaving 13 bases between. From germline, CDR1 is SGHKS and CDR2 YYEKEE (reference sequence). The CDR3 spells CASSLAGGSVEAFF. For the CDR3, the DNA is TGTGCCAGCAGCTTGGCTGGAGGGTCGGTTGAAGCTTTCTTT.

The chain combines TRBV27 with TRBJ2-5; D uncertain. CDR3 length: 13 amino acids. V gave up 6 bases and J gave up 4 bases, with 12 bases separating them. Germline V lookup: CDR1 MNHEY, CDR2 SMNVEV (reference sequence). CDR3 nucleotides: TGTGCCAGCAGCCGAAGGATCGGAGAGACCCAGTACTTC. It is translated as CASSRRIGETQYF.

This clone was detected once. The chain recombines TRBV6-1 with TRBJ2-2; 12 nucleotides align to TRBD2. The V gene end was trimmed by 6 bases and the J gene end by 4 bases; junction bases not matched to a gene: 3. The CDR3 length is 15 residues. Germline V gives CDR1 MNHNS, CDR2 SASEGT. Here the CDR3 reads CASRGGLAGTGELFF. The CDR3 DNA reads TGTGCCAGCAGAGGGGGACTAGCGGGCACCGGGGAGCTGTTTTTT.

V gene TRBV2 combines with J gene TRBJ2-3; no definite D call. The CDR3 totals 14 residues. The germline V gene has CDR1 SNHLY and CDR2 FYNNEI. V lost 7 bases and J lost 3, with 14 bases in between. CDR3: CASTDPRKTDTQYF. The CDR3 nucleotides are TGTGCCAGCACGGACCCACGGAAAACAGATACGCAGTATTTT.

The CDR3 spells CASMTGTVGTEAFF. CDR3 sequence (DNA): TGTGCCAGCATGACCGGTACCGTGGGCACTGAAGCTTTCTTT. V usage is TRBV5-5 and J usage is TRBJ1-1; D is unresolved. The CDR3 has 14 residues. Trimming cost V 6 bases and J 4 bases, with 16 bases left between them. CDR1 and CDR2 from the germline V gene are SGHKS and YYEKEE (reference sequence). Drawing the rest from reference TRBV5-5 and TRBJ1-1, the complete variable domain is DAGVTQSPTHLIKTRGQQVTLRCSPISGHKSVSWYQQVLGQGPQFIFQYYEKEERGRGNFPDRFSARQFPNYSSELNVNALLLGDSALYLCASMTGTVGTEAFFGQGTRLTVV.

The chain joins TRBV7-6 to TRBJ1-2; possible D gene TRBD1, 6 bases. V lost 1 base, J lost 10 bases, and 16 bases lay in between. Germline V CDR1 and CDR2: SGHVS, FNYEAQ. The CDR3 contains 14 residues. Here the CDR3 reads CASSLVAGAPDYTF. The CDR3 nucleotides read TGTGCCAGCAGCTTAGTAGCGGGGGCCCCCGACTACACCTTC.

The chain carries TRBV5-1 and TRBJ1-2; possible D gene TRBD1, 5 bases. Trimming removed 1 base from V and 0 bases from J, with 10 bases in between. This CDR3 spans 15 amino acids. Germline values: CDR1 SGHRS, CDR2 YFSETQ. CDR3 sequence reads: CASSLYGGANYGYTF. As DNA, the CDR3 is TGCGCCAGCAGCTTGTATGGGGGGGCTAACTATGGCTACACCTTC.

J is TRBJ2-2 and V is TRBV10-3, with D possibly being TRBD2 (6 bases). This CDR3 region has 17 residues. Per the germline V gene, CDR1 is ENHRY and CDR2 is SYGVKD. V dropped 10 bases and J dropped 4 bases, with 25 bases sitting between them. CDR3 nucleotides: TGTGCCACTTCCGAGGAATGGGCCGCGCGGGGCACCGGGGAGCTGTTTTTT. It codes for CATSEEWAARGTGELFF.

The rearrangement joins TRBV9 to TRBJ1-1; D ambiguous. CDR3 length: 14 amino acids. CDR1 SGDLS and CDR2 YYNGEE come from the germline V gene. Trimming stripped 0 bases from V and 1 base from J, with 7 bases between. CDR3 amino acids: CASSVDLGNTEAFF. For the CDR3, the DNA is TGTGCCAGCAGCGTAGATCTAGGGAACACTGAAGCTTTCTTT.

The chain combines TRBV6-5 with TRBJ2-1; the match to TRBD1 covers 7 bases. There are 13 residues in the CDR3. The trim removed 6 bases at V and 6 bases at J, leaving 5 bases unmatched. The germline V gene encodes CDR1 MNHEY and CDR2 SVGAGI. The CDR3 reads CASSLYRGNEQFF. The CDR3 region has the DNA TGTGCCAGCAGCCTATACAGGGGCAATGAGCAGTTCTTC.

The chain carries TRBV10-3 and TRBJ2-3, with D maybe TRBD1 (6 bases). The CDR3 is 14 residues long. Germline CDR1 reads ENHRY; CDR2 reads SYGVKD. Trimming removed 3 bases at V and 2 bases at J, with 9 bases between. For the CDR3, the DNA is TGTGCCATCAGTGATTTGGGGGCCACAGATACGCAGTATTTT. Translating it yields CAISDLGATDTQYF.

The CDR3 protein is CASSVGASGGYEQYF. In DNA form, the CDR3 reads TGTGCCAGCAGCGTAGGGGCCAGCGGGGGATACGAGCAGTACTTC. This rearrangement joins TRBV9 to TRBJ2-7, with TRBD2 identical over 8 bases. CDR3 length: 15 amino acids. Germline assignment: CDR1 SGDLS and CDR2 YYNGEE. Trimming cost V 0 bases and J 4 bases; bases outside gene matches: 6.

The CDR3 loop reads CASSILAGGRRETQYF. DNA of the CDR3: TGTGCCAGTAGTATCTTGGCGGGAGGCAGACGGGAGACCCAGTACTTC. This sequence joins TRBV19 and TRBJ2-5, with 8 bases aligning to TRBD2. The V and J ends lost 3 bases and 5 bases, in that order; junction bases with no gene match: 11. The V gene's germline CDR1 is LNHDA and CDR2 SQIVND (reference sequence). This CDR3 has 16 amino acids.

This rearrangement joins TRBV6-5 to TRBJ2-2, with TRBD1 matching over 7 bases. The CDR3 loop spans 15 amino acids. Trimming cost V 10 bases and J 1 base; bases outside gene matches: 9. CDR1 and CDR2 (germline): MNHEY, SVGAGI. The CDR3 DNA sequence: TGTGCCACTCTACCGGGACAGCTGAACACCGGGGAGCTGTTTTTT. This translates into CATLPGQLNTGELFF.

This clone showed up just once. J is TRBJ1-2 and V is TRBV7-2; D is ambiguous. CDR1 SGHTA and CDR2 FQGNSA come from the germline V gene. Trimming cost V 2 bases and J 4 bases, with 8 bases left between them. The CDR3 totals 13 residues. The CDR3 loop reads CASSLNIRYGYTF. CDR3 DNA: TGTGCCAGCAGCTTAAACATCCGCTATGGCTACACCTTC.

The gene calls are TRBV19 and TRBJ2-2; 7 bases are shared with TRBD1. CDR1 and CDR2 (germline): LNHDA, SQIVND (reference sequence). J lost 4 bases, V lost 10 bases, and 15 bases had no gene match. This CDR3 is built from 16 residues. The CDR3 sequence: CATKARTGAGTGELFF. In DNA, the CDR3 is TGTGCCACCAAAGCACGAACAGGGGCGGGCACCGGGGAGCTGTTTTTT.